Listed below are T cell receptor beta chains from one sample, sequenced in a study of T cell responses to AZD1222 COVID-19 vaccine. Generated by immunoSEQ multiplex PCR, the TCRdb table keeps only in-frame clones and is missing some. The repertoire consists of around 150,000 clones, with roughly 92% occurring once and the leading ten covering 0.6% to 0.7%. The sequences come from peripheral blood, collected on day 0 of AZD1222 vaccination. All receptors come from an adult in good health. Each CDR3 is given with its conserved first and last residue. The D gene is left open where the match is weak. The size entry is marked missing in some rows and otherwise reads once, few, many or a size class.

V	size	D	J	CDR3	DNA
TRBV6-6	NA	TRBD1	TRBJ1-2	CASSYPGQGNNYGYTF	TGTGCCAGCAGTTACCCGGGACAGGGCAATAACTATGGCTACACCTTC
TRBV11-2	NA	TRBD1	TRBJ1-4	CASSSSRGRMGEKLFF	TGTGCCAGCAGCTCAAGCAGGGGGCGGATGGGTGAAAAACTGTTTTTT
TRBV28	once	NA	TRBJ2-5	CASSLVIGSETQYF	TGTGCCAGCAGCCTGGTTATCGGTTCCGAGACCCAGTACTTC
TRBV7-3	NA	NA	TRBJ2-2	CASSQRPGSNTGELFF	TGTGCCAGCAGCCAAAGACCGGGATCGAACACCGGGGAGCTGTTTTTT
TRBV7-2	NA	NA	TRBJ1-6	CASSFLGHGPNSPLHF	TGTGCCAGCAGTTTCCTCGGACACGGCCCTAATTCACCCCTCCACTTT
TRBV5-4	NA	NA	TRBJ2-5	CASSGNRRETQYF	TGTGCCAGCAGCGGCAATCGAAGGGAGACCCAGTACTTC
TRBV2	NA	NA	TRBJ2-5	CASTLGRGSQETQYF	TGTGCCAGCACCCTGGGCAGGGGTAGCCAAGAGACCCAGTACTTC
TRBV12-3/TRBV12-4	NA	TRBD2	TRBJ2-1	CASSWREGLEQFF	TGTGCCAGCAGTTGGAGGGAGGGCCTTGAGCAGTTCTTC
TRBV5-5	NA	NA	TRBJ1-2	CASSLQVRPRYGYTF	TGTGCCAGCAGCTTGCAGGTCCGACCTCGCTATGGCTACACCTTC
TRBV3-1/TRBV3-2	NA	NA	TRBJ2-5	CASSQDLLAQYETQYF	TGTGCCAGCAGCCAAGATCTACTAGCTCAGTATGAGACCCAGTACTTC
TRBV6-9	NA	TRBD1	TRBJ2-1	CASSYWTGSYNEQFF	TGTGCCAGCAGTTATTGGACAGGGTCCTACAATGAGCAGTTCTTC
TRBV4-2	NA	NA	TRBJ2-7	CASSQEEGVVYEQYF	TGTGCCAGCAGCCAAGAAGAGGGAGTAGTCTACGAGCAGTACTTC
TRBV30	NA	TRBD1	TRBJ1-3	CAWSPGQYSGNTIYF	TGTGCCTGGAGCCCGGGACAGTACTCTGGAAACACCATATATTTT
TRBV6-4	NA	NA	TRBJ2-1	CASSDDRHNEQFF	TGTGCCAGCAGTGACGACAGACACAATGAGCAGTTCTTC
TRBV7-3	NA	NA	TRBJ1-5	CASTSLTRAHQPQHF	TGTGCCAGCACCTCGCTTACAAGGGCTCATCAGCCCCAGCATTTT
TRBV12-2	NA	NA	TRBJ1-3	CARLDRGLTGNTIYF	TGTGCAAGGCTCGACAGGGGGTTAACTGGAAACACCATATATTTT
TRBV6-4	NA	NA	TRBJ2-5	CASTPVREKRWRETQYF	TGTGCCAGCACCCCGGTTCGGGAGAAGCGGTGGAGAGAGACCCAGTACTTC
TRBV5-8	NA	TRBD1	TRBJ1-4	CASIRGNRYSVNEKLFF	TGTGCCAGCATCAGGGGGAATCGTTATTCGGTAAATGAAAAACTGTTTTTT
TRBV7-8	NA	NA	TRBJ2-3	CASKVGVPSPTQYF	TGTGCCAGCAAGGTCGGGGTCCCCTCCCCTACGCAGTATTTT
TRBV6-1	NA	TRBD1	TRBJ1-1	CASSDSGGDTEAFF	TGTGCCAGCAGTGATTCAGGGGGAGATACTGAAGCTTTCTTT
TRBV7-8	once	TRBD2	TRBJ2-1	CASRPTSGRYNEQFF	TGTGCCAGCAGACCGACTAGCGGAAGATACAATGAGCAGTTCTTC
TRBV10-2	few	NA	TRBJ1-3	CASSEQVGRNTIYF	TGCGCCAGCAGTGAGCAGGTGGGAAGGAACACCATATATTTT
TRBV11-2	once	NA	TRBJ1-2	CASSPQYSANYGYTF	TGTGCCAGCAGCCCACAGTACAGCGCTAACTATGGCTACACCTTC
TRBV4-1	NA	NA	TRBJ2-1	CASSRDRWGGNEQFF	TGCGCCAGCAGCCGGGACAGGTGGGGGGGCAATGAGCAGTTCTTC
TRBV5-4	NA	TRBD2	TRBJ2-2	CASSRAGNTGELFF	TGTGCCAGCAGTAGAGCGGGAAACACCGGGGAGCTGTTTTTT
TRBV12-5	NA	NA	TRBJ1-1	CASGLEGVMNTEAFF	TGTGCTAGTGGTTTGGAGGGGGTTATGAACACTGAAGCTTTCTTT
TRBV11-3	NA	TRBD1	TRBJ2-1	CASSETGDEQFF	TGTGCCAGCAGCGAGACAGGGGATGAGCAGTTCTTC
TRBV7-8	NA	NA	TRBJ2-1	CASSDRNGMNEQFF	TGTGCCAGCAGCGACAGAAACGGGATGAATGAGCAGTTCTTC
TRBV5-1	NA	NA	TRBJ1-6	CASTLGGNSPLHF	TGCGCCAGCACATTGGGGGGGAATTCACCCCTCCACTTT
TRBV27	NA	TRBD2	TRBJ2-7	CASSSPGRNLYEQYF	TGTGCCAGCAGTTCCCCCGGGAGGAACCTCTACGAGCAGTACTTC
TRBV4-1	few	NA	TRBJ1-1	CASSLGSGLMNTEAFF	TGCGCCAGCAGCCTGGGGTCGGGGCTCATGAACACTGAAGCTTTCTTT
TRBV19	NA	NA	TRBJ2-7	CASSVTTSGSYEQYF	TGTGCCAGTAGTGTTACAACTTCAGGGTCGTACGAGCAGTACTTC
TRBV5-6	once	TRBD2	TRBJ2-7	CASMVGLAASYEQYF	TGTGCCAGCATGGTGGGGCTAGCGGCGTCCTACGAGCAGTACTTC
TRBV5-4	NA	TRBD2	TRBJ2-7	CASSGGLADRYEQYF	TGTGCCAGCAGCGGAGGACTAGCGGACCGTTACGAGCAGTACTTC
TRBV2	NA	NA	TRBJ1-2	CASSARGGGGYTF	TGTGCCAGCAGTGCGAGGGGAGGGGGTGGCTACACCTTC
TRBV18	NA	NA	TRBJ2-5	CASTNGVQETQYF	TGTGCCAGCACTAACGGGGTCCAAGAGACCCAGTACTTC
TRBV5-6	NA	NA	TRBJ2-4	CASSDQGGLKNIQYF	TGTGCCAGCAGCGACCAGGGGGGGCTCAAAAACATTCAGTACTTC
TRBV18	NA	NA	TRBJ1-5	CASSPRPTGYSNQPQHF	TGTGCCAGCTCACCCCGGCCGACAGGTTATAGCAATCAGCCCCAGCATTTT
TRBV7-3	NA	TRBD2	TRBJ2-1	CASSPSGRASVNEQFF	TGTGCCAGCAGCCCTAGCGGGAGGGCCTCAGTAAATGAGCAGTTCTTC
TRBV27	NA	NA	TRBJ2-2	CASSPLQRLRAHTGELFF	TGTGCCAGCAGTCCCCTCCAGCGGCTACGGGCGCACACCGGGGAGCTGTTTTTT
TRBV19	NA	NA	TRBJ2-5	CASSTNEVRASPQYF	TGTGCCAGTAGTACCAACGAGGTGAGGGCTAGTCCCCAGTACTTC
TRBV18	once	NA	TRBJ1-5	CASSPANQPQHF	TGTGCCAGCTCACCGGCTAATCAGCCCCAGCATTTT
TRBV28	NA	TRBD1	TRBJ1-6	CATHDRRGLGLSLDSPLHF	TGTGCCACCCACGATAGGAGGGGGCTGGGACTTTCGCTGGACTCACCCCTCCACTTT
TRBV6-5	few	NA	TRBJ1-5	CASSSDQPQHF	TGTGCCAGCAGCTCCGACCAGCCCCAGCATTTT
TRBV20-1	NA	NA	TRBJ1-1	CSARQLTEAFF	TGCAGTGCTAGACAGCTCACTGAAGCTTTCTTT
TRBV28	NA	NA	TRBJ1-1	CASLVDETEAFF	TGTGCCAGCCTTGTTGATGAGACTGAAGCTTTCTTT
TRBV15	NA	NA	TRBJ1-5	CATSRDHDQPQHF	TGTGCCACCAGCAGAGATCATGATCAGCCCCAGCATTTT
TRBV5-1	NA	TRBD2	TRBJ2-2	CASRWARSNGRKMFGELFF	TGCGCCAGCAGATGGGCCAGGAGTAACGGGAGGAAGATGTTCGGGGAGCTGTTTTTT
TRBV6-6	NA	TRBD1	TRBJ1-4	CASSLGQGLEKLFF	TGTGCCAGCAGTTTGGGACAGGGACTTGAAAAACTGTTTTTT
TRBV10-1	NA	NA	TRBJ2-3	CASSDGRRTDTQYF	TGCGCCAGCAGTGATGGGCGGAGAACAGATACGCAGTATTTT
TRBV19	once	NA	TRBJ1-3	CASTGQSYSGNTIYF	TGTGCCAGTACCGGACAGTCCTACTCTGGAAACACCATATATTTT
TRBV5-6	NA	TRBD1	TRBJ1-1	CASSVGTGDTEAFF	TGTGCCAGCAGCGTCGGGACAGGGGACACTGAAGCTTTCTTT
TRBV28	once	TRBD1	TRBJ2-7	CASSLKGAGQYF	TGTGCCAGCAGTTTAAAGGGGGCCGGGCAGTACTTC